Each of the 5 T cell receptor beta chains below was sequenced from the same sample in a study of identical twins' blood T cells. One entry per CDR3 protein, called by TCRdb with MiXCR from the 5' RACE reads. The sample includes 350,000 to 400,000 distinct CDR3 sequences, roughly 31% seen only once; the top ten take 6% to 7%. Sequencing used PBMCs. These receptors came from a woman aged 18-49 years in good health.

The chain uses TRBV29-1 and TRBJ1-3; D might be TRBD1 (5 bases). The V gene lost 4 bases and the J gene lost 4 bases, with 14 bases spanning the gap. Germline lookup yields CDR1 SQVTM and CDR2 ANQGSEA. The CDR3 is 14 residues long. The CDR3 DNA reads as TGCAGCGTTGTGCTGGGGACGGTCGGAAACACCATATATTTT. It codes for CSVVLGTVGNTIYF.

Concerning this clonotype itself: One base away lies a much larger clone, so this may be a sequencing read error. This chain joins TRBV29-1 and TRBJ2-7; D remains ambiguous. CDR1 and CDR2 (germline): SQVTM, ANQGSEA. V was pared by 1 base and J by 2 bases, with 6 bases between. The CDR3 covers 12 residues. CDR3 DNA: TGCAGCGTTGAAGGAGACCCCTACGAGCAGTACTTC. Its translation is CSVEGDPYEQYF.

This chain links TRBV5-6 with TRBJ2-1, with unresolved D. V lost 4 bases to trimming and J lost 0 bases, with 17 bases between them. This CDR3 spans 17 amino acids. Germline CDR1 reads SGHDT; CDR2 reads YYEEEE. The CDR3 region is CASSGVSSESSYNEQFF. The DNA for the CDR3 is TGTGCCAGCAGCGGTGTTTCTAGTGAGAGCTCCTACAATGAGCAGTTCTTC.

The rearrangement joins TRBV7-9 to TRBJ1-2; 9 bases are shared with TRBD1. Germline values: CDR1 SEHNR, CDR2 FQNEAQ (reference sequence). The V segment lost 1 base and the J segment 6 bases; nucleotides outside the gene matches: 0. This CDR3 has 13 amino acids. The CDR3 protein is CASSLGDRDGYTF. The CDR3 coding sequence is TGTGCCAGCAGCTTAGGGGACAGGGATGGCTACACCTTC.

This clonotype was seen once. The germline gene is not matched at one end of the junction; a read error may be the cause. This rearrangement joins TRBV2 to TRBJ1-2; D is uncertain. This CDR3 has 14 amino acids. CDR1 is SNHLY and CDR2 is FYNNEI in the germline V gene. The CDR3 loop is CTSSETIWQPGYTF. For the CDR3, the DNA is TGTACCAGCAGTGAAACTATTTGGCAACCTGGCTACACCTTC.